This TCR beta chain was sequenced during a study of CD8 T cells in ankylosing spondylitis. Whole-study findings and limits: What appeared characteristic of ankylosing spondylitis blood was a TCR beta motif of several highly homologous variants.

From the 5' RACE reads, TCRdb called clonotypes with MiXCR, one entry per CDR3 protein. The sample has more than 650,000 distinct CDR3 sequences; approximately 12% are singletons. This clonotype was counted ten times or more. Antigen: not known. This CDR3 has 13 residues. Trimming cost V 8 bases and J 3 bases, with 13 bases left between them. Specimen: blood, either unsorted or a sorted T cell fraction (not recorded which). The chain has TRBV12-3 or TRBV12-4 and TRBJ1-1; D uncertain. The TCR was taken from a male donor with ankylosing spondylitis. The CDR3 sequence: CASGRGPDTEAFF. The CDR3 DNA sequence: TGTGCCAGCGGTCGAGGTCCGGACACTGAAGCTTTCTTT.